This T cell receptor beta chain was sequenced during a study of blood T cell repertoires in COVID-19. Looked up from germline, CDR1 is ENHRY and CDR2 is SYGVKD. V was cut by 2 bases and J by 7 bases, with 12 bases left in between. The CDR3 totals 15 residues. Source study methods: Using reference gene primer amplification, nucleated cell counts were estimated. Some clones are missing from TCRdb's copy, which holds only in-frame ones; the method was immunoSEQ multiplex PCR. The D gene and trimming were derived from the DNA, and the V and J assignments and clone size from that table. The table includes 320,000 or so clones, roughly 84% detected once. Grouping used clinical history reported by participants in a survey and questionnaire.

The rearrangement uses TRBV10-3 and TRBJ1-6; TRBD1 might be the D (6 bases). Source material: PBMCs or T cells enriched from blood (not recorded which). The receptor was isolated from a woman aged 25 to 39 who had recovered from COVID-19. Here the CDR3 reads CAISEVDRSNSPLHF. As DNA, the CDR3 is TGTGCCATCAGTGAGGTCGACAGGTCAAATTCACCCCTCCACTTT.